This TCR beta chain comes out of a study of cytomegalovirus exposure and HLA in healthy donors. Findings and limits, study-wide: TCR beta sequences numbering around 15,000 were associated with HLA alleles at 0.05 false discovery rate in a later analysis.

V was pared by 6 bases and J by 6 bases, with 12 bases of the junction left unmatched. Looked up from germline, CDR1 is ENHRY and CDR2 is SYGVKD. The CDR3 is 15 amino acids. This clone showed up just once. Its matching antigen is unknown. Primers for the PCR totalled 60 Vbeta and 13 Jbeta. TCRdb's copy holds only in-frame clones and misses some; the assay was immunoSEQ multiplex PCR. This sample has around 200,000 clones; roughly 80% occur once, and the top ten carry about 1.7%. The sequence came from a man in his forties or fifties in good health and CMV-seronegative. The material sequenced was PBMCs. The chain combines TRBV10-3 with TRBJ2-7; 9 bases are shared with TRBD1. The CDR3 loop reads CAISETGGDSAEQYF. The CDR3 nucleotides are TGTGCCATCAGCGAGACAGGGGGGGACTCGGCCGAGCAGTACTTC.